The TCR beta chain described here comes from a study of CD8 T cells in ankylosing spondylitis. CDR3 length: 20 residues. Losses at the gene ends were 3 bases for V and 0 bases for J; bases not matched to a gene: 16. Germline CDR1 and CDR2: LNHNV and YYDKDF (reference sequence). This clonotype was counted many times. TCRdb redid the calling of the 5' RACE reads with MiXCR, one entry per CDR3 protein. The sample consists of 200,000 to 300,000 distinct CDR3 sequences, about 10% of them appearing once. This rearrangement joins TRBV15 to TRBJ2-2; TRBD1 agrees at 7 bases. The sample comprised blood, either unsorted or a sorted T cell fraction (not recorded which). This receptor was obtained from a male donor with ankylosing spondylitis or in good health (not recorded which). CDR3 region: CATSSVTGTEFFANTGELFF. The CDR3 DNA is TGTGCCACCAGCAGTGTTACCGGGACAGAATTTTTCGCGAACACCGGGGAGCTGTTTTTT.